The entry that follows covers one TCR beta chain sequence. This sample was included in a study of blood T cell repertoires in COVID-19. Study overall: Nucleic acid was either cDNA or gDNA, and it came from T cells, B-cell-depleted T cells, or PBMCs.

The CDR3 has 14 residues. The V gene's germline CDR1 is WSHSY and CDR2 SAAADI. V lost 6 bases, J lost 5 bases, and 6 bases stayed unmatched. Per the original data handling: Cell counts per sample came from amplifying reference gene primers. The repertoire was sequenced with immunoSEQ multiplex PCR; TCRdb's copy has only in-frame clones and lacks some. From that table come the V and J calls and clone size; the DNA was used to work out D and trimming. The sample consists of over 250,000 clones, about four fifths of them appearing once. Material for sequencing was peripheral blood. The gene calls are TRBV10-2 and TRBJ1-2, with 10 bases identical to TRBD1. This TCR was sampled from a woman aged 45-59 years who had recovered from COVID-19. The DNA for the CDR3 is TGCGCCAGCAGACCCAGACAGGGGGCTTATGGCTACACCTTC. Protein product: CASRPRQGAYGYTF.